The 2 T cell receptor beta chains in this list originate from one sample, sequenced in a study of radiation and T cells in renal cell carcinoma. Sequencing was performed with immunoSEQ multiplex PCR; in TCRdb, only in-frame clones are kept and a portion is missing. In the table there are 120,000 or so clones, more than 70% of which are singletons. The time point denotes: blood 2 weeks post-SBRT. Indicated treatment: 15 Gy SBRT to primary tumor, nephrectomy 4 weeks later. This sample comprised blood, obtained from a patient whose treatment included radiotherapy and nephrectomy. All receptors come from a woman in her sixties or seventies with renal cell carcinoma.

CDR3 coding DNA: TGTGCCAGCAGCAGTCGACAGGTCCAAGAGACCCAGTACTTC. Translating it yields CASSSRQVQETQYF. The chain links TRBV11-1 to TRBJ2-5; TRBD1 might be the D (6 bases). CDR1 is SGHAT and CDR2 is FQDESV in the germline V gene (reference sequence). This CDR3 spans 14 amino acids. V was shortened by 5 bases and J by 1 base, with 11 bases between the two germline ends.

This clone was picked up one time. The rearrangement uses TRBV6-5 and TRBJ1-5, with 9 bases fitting TRBD1. The germline V gene has CDR1 MNHEY and CDR2 SVGAGI. The CDR3 is made up of 15 amino acids. After removal of 6 bases from V and 7 bases from J, the junction contained 10 bases not matched to a gene. The CDR3 DNA reads TGTGCCAGCAGCCCCGGGACAGGGCGGGCCCAGCCCCAGCATTTT. This sequence encodes CASSPGTGRAQPQHF.